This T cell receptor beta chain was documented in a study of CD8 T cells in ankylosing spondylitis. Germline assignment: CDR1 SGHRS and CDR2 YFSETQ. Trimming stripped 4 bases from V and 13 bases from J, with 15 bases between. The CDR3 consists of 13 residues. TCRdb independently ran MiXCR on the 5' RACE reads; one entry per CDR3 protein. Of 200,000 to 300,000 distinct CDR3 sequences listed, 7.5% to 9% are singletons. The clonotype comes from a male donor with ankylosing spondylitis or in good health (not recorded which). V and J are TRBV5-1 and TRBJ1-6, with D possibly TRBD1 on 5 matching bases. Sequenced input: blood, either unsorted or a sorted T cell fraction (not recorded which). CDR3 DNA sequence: TGCGCCAGCAGCCCCGGGGGTTCGGGGCCCCTCCACTTT. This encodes CASSPGGSGPLHF.